The T cell receptor beta chain under discussion was sequenced for a study of CD8 T cells in Susac syndrome. Whole-study context: Susac syndrome patients were untreated, on corticosteroids with some adding intravenous immunoglobulin, or on intravenous immunoglobulin only. Study-level findings and limits: None of the CD4+ T cell repertoires in Susac syndrome showed clonal expansion.

Of note for this clonotype: Its target is unknown.

About 0.45 to 1 ug RNA was reverse transcribed with random hexamers. TCRdb recomputed calls from the immunoSEQ multiplex PCR reads with MiXCR, one row per CDR3 protein. The sample carries 80,000 or so distinct CDR3 sequences, 85% to 95% recorded once. Patients with Susac syndrome met the recently defined diagnostic criteria for definite or probable disease. The CDR3 is made up of 15 amino acids. CDR1 and CDR2 from the germline V gene are GTSNPN and SVGIG (reference sequence). J gave up 4 bases and V 3 bases, and 12 bases lay outside the gene matches. This clonotype originated in a human donor with Susac syndrome. Specimen: CD4+ T cells from PBMCs. This chain uses TRBV30 with TRBJ2-7; TRBD1 matches 7 bases. In DNA, the CDR3 is TGTGCCTGGAGGAAACAGGGGATCCTCGGTTACGAGCAGTACTTC. Encoded protein: CAWRKQGILGYEQYF.